This entry lists 10 T cell receptor beta chains sequenced from one sample in a study of T-cell reconstitution after alpha-beta-depleted transplantation in children. A TCRbeta library incorporating unique molecular identifiers was prepared. TCRdb used MiXCR to reprocess the PCR reads, holding one entry per CDR3 protein. This table holds about 640,000 distinct CDR3 sequences, approximately 13% found once. This material consisted of PBMCs, mostly from graft donor cells, taken 360 days after TCRalphabeta/CD19-depleted stem cell transplant. Receptors were obtained from a male patient aged 10 to 17 who had a stem cell transplant for acute myeloid leukemia, so the T cells may come from the graft donor.

This clonotype has a count of ten or more. V usage is TRBV6-5 and J usage is TRBJ1-1; D unresolved. V dropped 2 bases and J dropped 1 base, with 14 bases sitting between them. CDR1 and CDR2 (germline): MNHEY, SVGAGI. CDR3 length equals 16 residues. CDR3 sequence reads: CASSYGAVTWNTEAFF. CDR3 nucleotide sequence: TGTGCCAGCAGTTACGGTGCTGTCACTTGGAACACTGAAGCTTTCTTT.

CDR3 DNA sequence: TGTGCCAGCAGCCTCTATAGCGGGAATACGCAGTATTTT. It codes for CASSLYSGNTQYF. The V call is TRBV7-2, the J call TRBJ2-3; 8 bases are shared with TRBD2. There are 13 residues in the CDR3. V was pared by 5 bases and J by 7 bases, with 5 bases of the junction left unmatched. Germline CDR1 is SGHTA and CDR2 is FQGNSA.

This clonotype was found many times. J is TRBJ2-7 and V is TRBV27; a possible D gene is TRBD1 (5 bases). The V end was cut by 4 bases, the J end by 0 bases, with 10 bases between. Germline-derived CDR1 and CDR2 are MNHEY and SMNVEV (reference sequence). The length of the CDR3 is 14 residues. The CDR3 sequence: CASSSPTDSYEQYF. In DNA, the CDR3 is TGTGCCAGCAGTTCTCCGACAGACTCCTACGAGCAGTACTTC.

The chain recombines TRBV6-5 with TRBJ2-3, with TRBD2 as a possible D gene (5 bases). Germline CDR1 and CDR2: MNHEY and SVGAGI. V dropped 7 bases and J dropped 4 bases, with 18 bases sitting between them. The length of the CDR3 is 15 residues. CDR3 bases: TGTGCCAGCAACTCAAAACTCAGCGGCGCAGATACGCAGTATTTT. It yields the protein CASNSKLSGADTQYF.

The rearrangement links TRBV4-3 to TRBJ2-3; perhaps TRBD2 as D (6 bases). Germline V gene lookup returns CDR1 LGHNA and CDR2 YSLEER. The germline V and J ends were trimmed by 0 bases and 5 bases, with 21 bases remaining between them. CDR3 length: 18 residues. The chain's CDR3 is CASSQDQIGGIVIDTQYF. CDR3 sequence (DNA): TGCGCCAGCAGCCAAGATCAAATAGGCGGGATAGTGATAGATACGCAGTATTTT.

A few counts support this clonotype. The V and J genes are TRBV29-1 and TRBJ2-7, with TRBD1 matching over 9 bases. The germline gives CDR1 SQVTM, CDR2 ANQGSEA. With V trimmed by 4 bases and J by 4 bases, 8 bases remained unmatched. This CDR3 has 14 residues. CDR3 in amino acids: CSVAGDRVNYEQYF. The DNA of the CDR3 is TGCAGCGTTGCCGGGGACAGGGTAAATTACGAGCAGTACTTC.

The chain combines TRBV12-3 or TRBV12-4 with TRBJ2-5, with D perhaps assigned TRBD1 or TRBD2 (5 bases each). Trimming stripped 6 bases from V and 7 bases from J, with 15 bases between. The CDR3 spans 13 residues. The CDR3 region is CASRVGEIGTQYF. The CDR3 DNA is TGTGCCAGCAGAGTGGGGGAGATAGGGACCCAGTACTTC.

This clonotype appeared many times. V usage is TRBV29-1 and J usage is TRBJ2-2, with unresolved D. The CDR3 spans 12 residues. V was shortened by 5 bases and J by 3 bases, with 7 bases between the two germline ends. The germline V gene has CDR1 SQVTM and CDR2 ANQGSEA. In DNA, the CDR3 is TGCAGCGTTCGTGGGGACACCGGGGAGCTGTTTTTT. Translated, it gives CSVRGDTGELFF.

The V and J genes are TRBV6-5 and TRBJ1-6; D ambiguous. This CDR3 has 14 amino acids. CDR1 and CDR2 from the germline V gene are MNHEY and SVGAGI. With 0 bases removed from V and 5 bases from J, the gap between germline ends came to 5 bases. CDR3 residues: CASSYSGNNSPLHF. CDR3 in DNA: TGTGCCAGCAGTTACTCGGGGAATAATTCACCCCTCCACTTT.

The table lists this clonotype with many counts. This sequence joins TRBV10-3 and TRBJ2-7; D is unclear. Germline V gene data show CDR1 as ENHRY and CDR2 as SYGVKD. The CDR3 totals 11 residues. V was clipped by 6 bases and J by 2 bases, with 5 bases between them. In DNA, the CDR3 is TGTGCCATCAGACAGACCTACGAGCAGTACTTC. It is translated as CAIRQTYEQYF.